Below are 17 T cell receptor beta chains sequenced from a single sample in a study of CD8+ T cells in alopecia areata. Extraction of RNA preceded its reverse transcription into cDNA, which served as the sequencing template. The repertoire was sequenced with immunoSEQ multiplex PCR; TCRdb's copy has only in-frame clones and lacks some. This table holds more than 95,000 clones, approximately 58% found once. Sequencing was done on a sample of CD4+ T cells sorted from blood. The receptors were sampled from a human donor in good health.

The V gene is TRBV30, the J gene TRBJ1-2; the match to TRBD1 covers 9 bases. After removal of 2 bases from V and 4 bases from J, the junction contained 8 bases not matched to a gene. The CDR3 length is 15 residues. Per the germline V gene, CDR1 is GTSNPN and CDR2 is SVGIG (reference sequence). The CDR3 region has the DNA TGTGCCTGGAGTAGGACAGGGGATGTCTTCTATGGCTACACCTTC. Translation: CAWSRTGDVFYGYTF.

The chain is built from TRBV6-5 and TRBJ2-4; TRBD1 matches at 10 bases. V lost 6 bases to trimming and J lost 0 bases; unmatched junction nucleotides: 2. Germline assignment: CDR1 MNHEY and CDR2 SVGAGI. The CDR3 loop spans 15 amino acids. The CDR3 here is CASSRTGGAKNIQYF. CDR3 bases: TGTGCCAGCAGCCGGACAGGGGGAGCCAAAAACATTCAGTACTTC.

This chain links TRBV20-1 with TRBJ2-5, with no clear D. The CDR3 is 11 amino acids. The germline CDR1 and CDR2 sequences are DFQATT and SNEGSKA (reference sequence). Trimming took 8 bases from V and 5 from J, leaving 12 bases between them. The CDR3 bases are TGCAGTTCCCCGTACCGGGAGACCCAGTACTTC. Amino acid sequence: CSSPYRETQYF.

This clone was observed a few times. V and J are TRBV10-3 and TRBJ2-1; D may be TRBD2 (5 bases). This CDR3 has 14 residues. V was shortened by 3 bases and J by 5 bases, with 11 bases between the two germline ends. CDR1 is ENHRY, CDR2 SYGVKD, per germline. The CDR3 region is CAISDPYGDNEQFF. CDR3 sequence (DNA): TGTGCCATCAGTGACCCCTACGGGGACAATGAGCAGTTCTTC.

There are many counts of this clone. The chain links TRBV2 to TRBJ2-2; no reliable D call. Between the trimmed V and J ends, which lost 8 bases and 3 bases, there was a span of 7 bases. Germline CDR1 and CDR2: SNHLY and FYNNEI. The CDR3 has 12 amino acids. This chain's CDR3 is CASGRYTGELFF. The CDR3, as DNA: TGTGCCAGCGGACGGTACACCGGGGAGCTGTTTTTT.

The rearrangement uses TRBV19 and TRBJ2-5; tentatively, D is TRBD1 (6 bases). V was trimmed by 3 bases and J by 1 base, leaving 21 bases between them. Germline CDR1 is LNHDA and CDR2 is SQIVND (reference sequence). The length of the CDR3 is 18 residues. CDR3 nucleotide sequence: TGTGCCAGTAGTATGGGTTTCGCGCGAACAGGGTTCCAAGAGACCCAGTACTTC. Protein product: CASSMGFARTGFQETQYF.

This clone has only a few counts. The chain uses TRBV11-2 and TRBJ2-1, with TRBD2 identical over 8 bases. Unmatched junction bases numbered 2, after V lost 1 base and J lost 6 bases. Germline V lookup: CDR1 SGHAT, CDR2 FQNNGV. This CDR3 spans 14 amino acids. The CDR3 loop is CASSLGLASNEQFF. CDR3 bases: TGTGCCAGCAGCTTAGGACTAGCGAGCAATGAGCAGTTCTTC.

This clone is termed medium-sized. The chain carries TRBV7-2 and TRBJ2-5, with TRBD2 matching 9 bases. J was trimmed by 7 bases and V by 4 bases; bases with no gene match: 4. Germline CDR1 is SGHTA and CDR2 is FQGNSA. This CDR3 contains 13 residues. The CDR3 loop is CASSSGLAGTQYF. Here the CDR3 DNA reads TGTGCCAGCAGCTCGGGACTAGCCGGGACCCAGTACTTC. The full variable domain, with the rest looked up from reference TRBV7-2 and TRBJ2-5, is GAGVSQSPSNKVTEKGKDVELRCDPISGHTALYWYRQSLGQGLEFLIYFQGNSAPDKSGLPSDRFSAERTGGSVSTLTIQRTQQEDSAVYLCASSSGLAGTQYFGPGTRLLVL.

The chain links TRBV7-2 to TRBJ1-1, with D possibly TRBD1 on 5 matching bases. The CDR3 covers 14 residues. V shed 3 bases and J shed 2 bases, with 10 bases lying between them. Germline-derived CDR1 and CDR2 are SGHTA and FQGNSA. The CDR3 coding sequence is TGTGCCAGCAGCTTGAGGGGACTAAACACTGAAGCTTTCTTT. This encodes CASSLRGLNTEAFF.

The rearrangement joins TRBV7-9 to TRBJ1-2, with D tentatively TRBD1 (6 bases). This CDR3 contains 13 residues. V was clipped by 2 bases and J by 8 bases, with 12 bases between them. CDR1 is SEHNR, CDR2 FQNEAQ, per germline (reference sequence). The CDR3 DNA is TGTGCCAGCAGCTTACGGACAGAGGGAGGCTACACCTTC. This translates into CASSLRTEGGYTF.

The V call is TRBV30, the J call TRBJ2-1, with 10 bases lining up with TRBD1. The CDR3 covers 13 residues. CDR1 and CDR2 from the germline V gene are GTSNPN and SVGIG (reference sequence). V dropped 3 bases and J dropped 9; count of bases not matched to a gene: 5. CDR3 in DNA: TGTGCCTGGAGGGGACAGGGGCGTATTGAGCAGTTCTTC. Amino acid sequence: CAWRGQGRIEQFF.

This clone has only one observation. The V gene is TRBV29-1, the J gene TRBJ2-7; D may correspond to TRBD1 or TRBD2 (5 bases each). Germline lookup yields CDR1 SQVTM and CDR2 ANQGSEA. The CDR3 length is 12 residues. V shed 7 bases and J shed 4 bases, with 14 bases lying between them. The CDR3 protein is CSGRDGRYEQYF. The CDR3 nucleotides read TGCAGCGGCCGGGACGGAAGGTACGAGCAGTACTTC.

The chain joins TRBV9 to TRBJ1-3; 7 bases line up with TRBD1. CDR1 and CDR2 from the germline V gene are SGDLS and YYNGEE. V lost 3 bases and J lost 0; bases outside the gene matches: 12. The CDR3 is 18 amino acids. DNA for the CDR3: TGTGCCAGCAGCGGCTCCAGGACAGGACGATTCTCTGGAAACACCATATATTTT. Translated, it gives CASSGSRTGRFSGNTIYF.

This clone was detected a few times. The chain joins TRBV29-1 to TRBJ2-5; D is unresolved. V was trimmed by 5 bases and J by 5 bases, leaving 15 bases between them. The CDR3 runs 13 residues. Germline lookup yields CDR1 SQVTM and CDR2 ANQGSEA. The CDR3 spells CSVSLALKETQYF. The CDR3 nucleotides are TGCAGCGTTAGTCTCGCGTTAAAGGAGACCCAGTACTTC.

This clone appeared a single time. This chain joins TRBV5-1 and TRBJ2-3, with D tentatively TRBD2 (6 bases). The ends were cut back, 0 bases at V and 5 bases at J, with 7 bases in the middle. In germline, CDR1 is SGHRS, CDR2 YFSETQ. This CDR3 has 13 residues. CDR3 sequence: CASSLGGVDTQYF. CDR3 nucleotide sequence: TGCGCCAGCAGCTTGGGCGGGGTAGATACGCAGTATTTT.

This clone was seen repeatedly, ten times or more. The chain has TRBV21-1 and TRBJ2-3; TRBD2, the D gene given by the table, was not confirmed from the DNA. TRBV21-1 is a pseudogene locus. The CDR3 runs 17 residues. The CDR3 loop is CASSKSRGERSTDTQYF. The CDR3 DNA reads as TGTGCCAGCAGCAAGTCCCGGGGGGAGCGGAGCACAGATACGCAGTATTTT.

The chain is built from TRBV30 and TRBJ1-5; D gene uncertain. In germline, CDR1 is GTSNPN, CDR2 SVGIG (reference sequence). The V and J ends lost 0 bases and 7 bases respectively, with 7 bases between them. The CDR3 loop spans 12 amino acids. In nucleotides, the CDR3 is TGTGCCTGGAGTGTAAATGGCCAGCCCCAGCATTTT. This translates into CAWSVNGQPQHF.